This TCR beta chain was observed in a study of T cell repertoires in cytomegalovirus infection. Study-wide background: The study used recently identified HLA-C-restricted and well-studied HLA-B-restricted CMV epitopes. Signatures in public TCR beta sequences pointed to both CMV infection and matching HLA type.

Regarding the study as a whole: Predominance within the ex vivo response was attributable to HLA-C-restricted CMV-specific TCR beta clonotypes. Cumulative frequency of public TCR beta families picked out carriers of CMV plus the relevant HLA.

To note about this clonotype: Antigen specificity is unknown.

In TCRdb, the reads were re-called with MiXCR into one record per CDR3 protein. This table has 750,000 to 900,000 distinct CDR3 sequences, approximately 32% appearing once. This CDR3 spans 15 amino acids. V lost 1 base and J lost 4; bases outside the gene matches: 7. Per germline, CDR1 SQVTM and CDR2 ANQGSEA. The input for sequencing was cultured CD8+ T cells from PBMCs, taken from culture after CMV antigen stimulation. The chain uses TRBV29-1 and TRBJ1-3, with 7 bases aligning to TRBD1. This TCR derives from a human donor in good health (CMV status not recorded). Some clones in this sample may be carry-over from other donors' samples. The CDR3 DNA reads as TGCAGCGTTGAAGGACAGGGCAGAAGCGGAAACACCATATATTTT. Amino acids: CSVEGQGRSGNTIYF. Variable domain in full (rest from reference TRBV29-1 and TRBJ1-3): SAVISQKPSRDICQRGTSLTIQCQVDSQVTMMFWYRQQPGQSLTLIATANQGSEATYESGFVIDKFPISRPNLTFSTLTVSNMSPEDSSIYLCSVEGQGRSGNTIYFGEGSWLTVV.